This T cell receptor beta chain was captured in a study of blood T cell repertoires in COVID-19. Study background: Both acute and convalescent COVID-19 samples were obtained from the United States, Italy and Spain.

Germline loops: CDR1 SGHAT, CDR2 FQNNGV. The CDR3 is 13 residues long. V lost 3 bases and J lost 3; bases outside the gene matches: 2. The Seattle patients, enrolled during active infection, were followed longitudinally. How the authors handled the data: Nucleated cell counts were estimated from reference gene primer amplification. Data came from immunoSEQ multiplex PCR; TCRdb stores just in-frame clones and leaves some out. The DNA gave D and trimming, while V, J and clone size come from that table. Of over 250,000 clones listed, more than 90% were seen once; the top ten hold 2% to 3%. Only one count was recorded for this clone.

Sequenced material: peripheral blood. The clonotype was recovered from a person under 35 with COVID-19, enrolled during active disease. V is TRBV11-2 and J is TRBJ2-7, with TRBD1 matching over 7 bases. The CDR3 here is CASSLGQFYEQYF. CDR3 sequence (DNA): TGTGCCAGCAGCTTGGGACAGTTCTACGAGCAGTACTTC.